The clone carrying this T cell receptor beta chain has a handful of counts. The antigen is unknown. This specimen comes from a study of vaccination and CD4 T cells after COVID-19. As to treatment: 10-day PBMC culture with coronavirus spike peptide pools or control peptides (ViraFEST assay). Peptide pools at approximately 11 ug/ml stimulated roughly 1.9 million PBMCs per well with about 9.1 IU/ml IL-2. The CDR3 sequence is 15 residues long. From germline, CDR1 is SGHTA and CDR2 FQGNSA. V dropped 1 base and J dropped 0; count of bases not matched to a gene: 0. An Oncomine TCR Beta short-read assay was used to sequence the DNA from cultured CD4+ T cells. TCRdb redid the calling of the PCR reads with MiXCR, one entry per CDR3 protein. The sample has 11,000 to 15,000 distinct CDR3 sequences; roughly a third are singletons.

V and J are TRBV7-2 and TRBJ2-1; 7 bases line up with TRBD2. This TCR came from a human donor who had recovered from COVID-19. The starting material was CD4+ T cells from blood, cultured in vitro, obtained after SARS-CoV-2 vaccination. This CDR3 is CASSLERDSYNEQFF. The CDR3, as DNA: TGTGCCAGCAGCTTAGAGCGGGACTCCTACAATGAGCAGTTCTTC.